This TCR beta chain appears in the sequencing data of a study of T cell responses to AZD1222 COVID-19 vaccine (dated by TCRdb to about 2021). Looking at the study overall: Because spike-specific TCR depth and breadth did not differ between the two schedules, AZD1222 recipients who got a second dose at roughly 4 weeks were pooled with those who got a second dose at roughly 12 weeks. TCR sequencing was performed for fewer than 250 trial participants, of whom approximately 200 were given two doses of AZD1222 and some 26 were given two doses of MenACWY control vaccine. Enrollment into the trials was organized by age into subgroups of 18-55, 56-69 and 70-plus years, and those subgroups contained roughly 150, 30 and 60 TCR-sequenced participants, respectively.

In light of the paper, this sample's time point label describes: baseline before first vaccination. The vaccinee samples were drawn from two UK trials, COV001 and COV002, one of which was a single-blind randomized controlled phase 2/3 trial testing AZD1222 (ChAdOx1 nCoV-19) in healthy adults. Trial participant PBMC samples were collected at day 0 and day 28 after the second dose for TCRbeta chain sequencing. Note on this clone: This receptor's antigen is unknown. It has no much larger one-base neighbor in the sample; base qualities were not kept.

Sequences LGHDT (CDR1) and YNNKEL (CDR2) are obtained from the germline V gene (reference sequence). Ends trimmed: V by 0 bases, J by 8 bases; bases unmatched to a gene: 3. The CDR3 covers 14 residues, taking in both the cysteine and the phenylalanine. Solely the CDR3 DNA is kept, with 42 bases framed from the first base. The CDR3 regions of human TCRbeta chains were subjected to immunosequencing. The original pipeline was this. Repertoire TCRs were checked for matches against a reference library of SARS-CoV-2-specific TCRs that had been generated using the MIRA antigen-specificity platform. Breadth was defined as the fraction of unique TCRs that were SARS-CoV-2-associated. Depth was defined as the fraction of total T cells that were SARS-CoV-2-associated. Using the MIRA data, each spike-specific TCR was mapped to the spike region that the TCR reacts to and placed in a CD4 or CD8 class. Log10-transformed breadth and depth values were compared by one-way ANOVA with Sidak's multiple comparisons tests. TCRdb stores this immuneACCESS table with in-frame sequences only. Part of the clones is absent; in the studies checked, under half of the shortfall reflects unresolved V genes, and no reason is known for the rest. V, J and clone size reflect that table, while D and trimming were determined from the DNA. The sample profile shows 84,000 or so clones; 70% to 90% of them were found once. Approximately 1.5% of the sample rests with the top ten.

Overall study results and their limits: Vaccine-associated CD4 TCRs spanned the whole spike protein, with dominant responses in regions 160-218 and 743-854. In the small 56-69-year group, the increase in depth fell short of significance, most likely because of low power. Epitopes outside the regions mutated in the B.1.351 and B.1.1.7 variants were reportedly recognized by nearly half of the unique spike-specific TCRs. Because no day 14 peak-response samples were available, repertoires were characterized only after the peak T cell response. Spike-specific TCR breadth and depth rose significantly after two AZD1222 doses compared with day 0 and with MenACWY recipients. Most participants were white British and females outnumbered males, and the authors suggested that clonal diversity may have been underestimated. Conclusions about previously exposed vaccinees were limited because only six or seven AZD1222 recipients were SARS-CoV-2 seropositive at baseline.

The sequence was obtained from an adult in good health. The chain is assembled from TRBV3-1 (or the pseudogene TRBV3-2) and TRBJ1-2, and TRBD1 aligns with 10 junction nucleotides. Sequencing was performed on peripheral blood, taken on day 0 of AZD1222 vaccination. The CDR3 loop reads CASSQEGTGEGYTF. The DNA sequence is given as TGTGCCAGCAGCCAAGAAGGGACAGGGGAAGGCTACACCTTC.